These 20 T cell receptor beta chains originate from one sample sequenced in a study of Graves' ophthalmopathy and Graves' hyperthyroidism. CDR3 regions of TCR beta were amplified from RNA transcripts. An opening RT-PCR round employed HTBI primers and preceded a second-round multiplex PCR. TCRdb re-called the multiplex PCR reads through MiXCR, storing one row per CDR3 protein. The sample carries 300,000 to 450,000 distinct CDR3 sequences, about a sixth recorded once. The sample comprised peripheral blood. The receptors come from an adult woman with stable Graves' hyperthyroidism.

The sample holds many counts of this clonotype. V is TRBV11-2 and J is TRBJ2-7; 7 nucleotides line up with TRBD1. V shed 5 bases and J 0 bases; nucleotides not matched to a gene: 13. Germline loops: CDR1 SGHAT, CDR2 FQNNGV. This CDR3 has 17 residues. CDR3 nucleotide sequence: TGTGCCAGCAGCCCAATTAACAGGGGTCGACTCTCCTACGAGCAGTACTTC. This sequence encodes CASSPINRGRLSYEQYF.

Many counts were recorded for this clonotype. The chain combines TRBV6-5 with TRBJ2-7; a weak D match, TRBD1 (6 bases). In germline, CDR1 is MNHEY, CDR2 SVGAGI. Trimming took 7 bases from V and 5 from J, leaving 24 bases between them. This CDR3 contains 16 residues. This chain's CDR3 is CASINGWAGEWHEQYF. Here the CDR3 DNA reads TGTGCCAGCATTAATGGGTGGGCAGGGGAGTGGCACGAGCAGTACTTC.

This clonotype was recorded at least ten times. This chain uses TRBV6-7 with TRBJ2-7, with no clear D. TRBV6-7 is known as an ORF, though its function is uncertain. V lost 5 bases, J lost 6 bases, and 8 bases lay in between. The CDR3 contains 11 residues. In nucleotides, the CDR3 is TGTGCCAGCAGTCCCCCCTCCGAGCAGTACTTC. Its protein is CASSPPSEQYF.

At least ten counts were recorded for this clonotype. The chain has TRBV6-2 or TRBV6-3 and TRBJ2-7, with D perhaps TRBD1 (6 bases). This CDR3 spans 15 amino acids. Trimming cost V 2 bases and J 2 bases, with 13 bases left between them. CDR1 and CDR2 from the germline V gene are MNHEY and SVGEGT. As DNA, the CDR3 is TGTGCCAGCAGTTACGCACAGGGTGGCCCCTACGAGCAGTACTTC. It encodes CASSYAQGGPYEQYF.

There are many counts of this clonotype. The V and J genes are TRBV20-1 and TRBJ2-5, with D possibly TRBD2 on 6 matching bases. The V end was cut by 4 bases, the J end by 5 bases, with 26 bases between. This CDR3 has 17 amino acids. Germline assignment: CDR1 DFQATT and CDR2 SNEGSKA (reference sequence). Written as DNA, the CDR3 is TGCAGTGCTACCTCCCCGGGACTCCTCGGGGTGCGGGAGACCCAGTACTTC. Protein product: CSATSPGLLGVRETQYF.

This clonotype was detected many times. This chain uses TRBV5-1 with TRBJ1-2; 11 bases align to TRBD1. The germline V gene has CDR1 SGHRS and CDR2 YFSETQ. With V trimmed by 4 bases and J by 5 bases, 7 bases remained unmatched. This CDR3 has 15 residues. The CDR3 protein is CASSGGTGGMYGYTF. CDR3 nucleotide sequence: TGCGCCAGCAGCGGCGGGACAGGGGGAATGTATGGCTACACCTTC.

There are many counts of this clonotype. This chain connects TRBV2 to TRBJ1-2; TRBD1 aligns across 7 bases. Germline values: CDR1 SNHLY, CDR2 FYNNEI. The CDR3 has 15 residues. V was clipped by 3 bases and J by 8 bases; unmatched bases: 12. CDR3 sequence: CASSDTHRQGGGYTF. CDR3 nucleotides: TGTGCCAGCAGTGATACCCATCGACAGGGTGGCGGCTACACCTTC.

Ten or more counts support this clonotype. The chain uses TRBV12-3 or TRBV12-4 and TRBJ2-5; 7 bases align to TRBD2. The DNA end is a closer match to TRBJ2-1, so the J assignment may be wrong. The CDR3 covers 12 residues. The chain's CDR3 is CASRATGLQQFF. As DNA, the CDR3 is TGTGCCAGCAGAGCTACGGGACTACAGCAGTTCTTC.

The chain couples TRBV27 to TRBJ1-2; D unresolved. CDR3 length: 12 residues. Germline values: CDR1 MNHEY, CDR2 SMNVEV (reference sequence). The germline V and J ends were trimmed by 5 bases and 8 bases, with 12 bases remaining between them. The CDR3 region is CASSSRGFGYTF. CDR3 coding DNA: TGTGCCAGCAGTAGCAGAGGTTTCGGCTACACCTTC.

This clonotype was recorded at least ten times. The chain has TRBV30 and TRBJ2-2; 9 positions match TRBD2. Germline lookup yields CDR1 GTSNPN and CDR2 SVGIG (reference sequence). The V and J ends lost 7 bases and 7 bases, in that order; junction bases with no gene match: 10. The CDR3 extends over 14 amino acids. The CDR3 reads CASIAGVRIGELFF. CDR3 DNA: TGTGCCTCCATAGCGGGAGTAAGGATCGGGGAGCTGTTTTTT.

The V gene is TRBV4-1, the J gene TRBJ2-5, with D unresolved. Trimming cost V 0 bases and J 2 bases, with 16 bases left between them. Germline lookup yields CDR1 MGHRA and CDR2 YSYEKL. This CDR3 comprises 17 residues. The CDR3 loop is CASSQDKGSQKQETQYF. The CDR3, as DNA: TGCGCCAGCAGCCAAGATAAAGGTTCACAGAAACAAGAGACCCAGTACTTC.

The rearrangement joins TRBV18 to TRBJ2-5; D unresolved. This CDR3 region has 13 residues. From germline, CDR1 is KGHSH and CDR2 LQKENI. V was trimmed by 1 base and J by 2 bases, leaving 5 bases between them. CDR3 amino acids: CASSPRLQETQYF. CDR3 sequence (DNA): TGTGCCAGCTCACCACGACTGCAAGAGACCCAGTACTTC.

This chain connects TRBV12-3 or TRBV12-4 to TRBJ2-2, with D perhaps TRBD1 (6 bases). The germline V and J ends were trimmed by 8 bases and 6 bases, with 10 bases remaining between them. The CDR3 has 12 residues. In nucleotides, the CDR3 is TGTGCCAGCTACAGGGTATCCGGGGAGCTGTTTTTT. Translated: CASYRVSGELFF.

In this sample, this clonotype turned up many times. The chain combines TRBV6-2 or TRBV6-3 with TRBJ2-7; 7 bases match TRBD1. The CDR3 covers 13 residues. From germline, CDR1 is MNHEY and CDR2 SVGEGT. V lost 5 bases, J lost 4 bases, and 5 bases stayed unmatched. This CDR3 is CASSRGDRYEQYF. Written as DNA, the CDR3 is TGTGCCAGCAGTAGAGGGGACAGATACGAGCAGTACTTC.

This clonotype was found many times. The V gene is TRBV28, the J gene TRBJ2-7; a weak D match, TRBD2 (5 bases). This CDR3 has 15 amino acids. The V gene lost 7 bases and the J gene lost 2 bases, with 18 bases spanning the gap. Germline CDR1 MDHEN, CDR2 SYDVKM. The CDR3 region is CASNKEGGPPYEQYF. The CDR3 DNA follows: TGTGCCAGCAATAAAGAGGGCGGGCCACCCTACGAGCAGTACTTC.

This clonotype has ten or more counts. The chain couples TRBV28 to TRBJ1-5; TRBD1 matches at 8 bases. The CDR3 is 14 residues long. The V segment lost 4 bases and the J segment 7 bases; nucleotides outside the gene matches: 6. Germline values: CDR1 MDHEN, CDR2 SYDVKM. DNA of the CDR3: TGTGCCAGCAGTTCGGACAGGGTGGGGCAGCCCCAGCATTTT. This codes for CASSSDRVGQPQHF.

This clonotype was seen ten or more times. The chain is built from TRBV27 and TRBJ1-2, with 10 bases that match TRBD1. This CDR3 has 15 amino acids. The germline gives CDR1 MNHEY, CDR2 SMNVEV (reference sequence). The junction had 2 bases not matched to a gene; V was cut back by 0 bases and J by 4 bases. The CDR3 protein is CASSLSGQGPYGYTF. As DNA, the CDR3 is TGTGCCAGCAGTTTATCGGGACAGGGGCCCTATGGCTACACCTTC.

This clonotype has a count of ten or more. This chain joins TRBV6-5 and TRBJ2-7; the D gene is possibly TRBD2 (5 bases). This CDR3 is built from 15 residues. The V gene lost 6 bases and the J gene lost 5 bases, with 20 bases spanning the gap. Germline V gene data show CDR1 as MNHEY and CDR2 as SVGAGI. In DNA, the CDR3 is TGTGCCAGCAGACGACGAGCGGAGCCCCCTCACGAGCAGTACTTC. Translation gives CASRRRAEPPHEQYF.

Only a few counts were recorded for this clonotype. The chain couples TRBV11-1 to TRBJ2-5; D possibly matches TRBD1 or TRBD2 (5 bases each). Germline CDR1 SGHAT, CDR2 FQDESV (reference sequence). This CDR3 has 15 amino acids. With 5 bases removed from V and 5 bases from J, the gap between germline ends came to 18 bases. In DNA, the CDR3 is TGTGCCAGCAGCCGAGACAGAGGGAGAGGGGAGACCCAGTACTTC. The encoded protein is CASSRDRGRGETQYF.

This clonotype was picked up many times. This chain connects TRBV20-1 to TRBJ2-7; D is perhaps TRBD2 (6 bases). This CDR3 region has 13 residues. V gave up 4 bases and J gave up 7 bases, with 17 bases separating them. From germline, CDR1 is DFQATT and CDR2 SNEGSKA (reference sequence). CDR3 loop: CSATLAARGEQYF. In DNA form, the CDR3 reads TGCAGTGCTACACTAGCCGCCAGAGGGGAGCAGTACTTC.